Listed below are T cell receptor beta chains from one sample, sequenced in a study of blood T cell repertoires in COVID-19. The method was immunoSEQ multiplex PCR; TCRdb's version includes in-frame clones alone and lacks a portion of them. The sample contains approximately 250,000 clones, around 90% of which appear only once. What was sequenced was PBMCs or T cells enriched from blood (not recorded which). The receptors derive from a middle-aged woman who had been exposed to COVID-19. CDR3s include the opening cysteine and the closing phenylalanine or tryptophan. The order of the fields is CDR3 DNA, CDR3 protein, V gene, D gene, clone size, J gene. A D gene is named only where the DNA matches it firmly. Some rows mark clone size as missing; the rest say once, few, many or name a class of expanded clone.

CDR3 DNA: TGCGCCAGCAGCCAGCGGCCAGGAAGCGGGAGGACAGATACGCAGTATTTT
CDR3 protein: CASSQRPGSGRTDTQYF
V gene: TRBV4-3
D gene: TRBD2
clone size: once
J gene: TRBJ2-3

CDR3 DNA: TGTGCCAGCAGTTTTGACAAGGCGAAGGGCTACACCTTC
CDR3 protein: CASSFDKAKGYTF
V gene: TRBV27
D gene: NA
clone size: NA
J gene: TRBJ1-2

CDR3 DNA: TGTGCCACCAGTGATTCGACCGACACATACAATGAGCAGTTCTTC
CDR3 protein: CATSDSTDTYNEQFF
V gene: TRBV24-1
D gene: NA
clone size: NA
J gene: TRBJ2-1

CDR3 DNA: TGTGCCAGCAGCCGCACAGGGGGCGGCAATCAGCCCCAGCATTTT
CDR3 protein: CASSRTGGGNQPQHF
V gene: TRBV6-5
D gene: TRBD1
clone size: NA
J gene: TRBJ1-5

CDR3 DNA: TGTGCCAGCAGTGAACGGGAGGGCAATCAGCCCCAGCATTTT
CDR3 protein: CASSEREGNQPQHF
V gene: TRBV2
D gene: NA
clone size: NA
J gene: TRBJ1-5

CDR3 DNA: TGTGCCAGCGTTAATCGGGACACTATCGGAAATGAGCAGTTCTTC
CDR3 protein: CASVNRDTIGNEQFF
V gene: TRBV18
D gene: NA
clone size: NA
J gene: TRBJ2-1

CDR3 DNA: TGTGCCAGCACCCCTTTTGCTGAAGCTTTCTTT
CDR3 protein: CASTPFAEAFF
V gene: TRBV7-2
D gene: NA
clone size: once
J gene: TRBJ1-1

CDR3 DNA: TGTGCCAGCAGCTGGGGACAGGGGGCAAGTCAGCCCCAGCATTTT
CDR3 protein: CASSWGQGASQPQHF
V gene: TRBV7-2
D gene: TRBD1
clone size: once
J gene: TRBJ1-5

CDR3 DNA: TGTGCCAGCAGTGAAGCGGGGACAGGGAATGAAAAACTGTTTTTT
CDR3 protein: CASSEAGTGNEKLFF
V gene: TRBV2
D gene: TRBD1
clone size: NA
J gene: TRBJ1-4

CDR3 DNA: TGTGCCAGCAGCTCAGACAGGCCAGATACGCAGTATTTT
CDR3 protein: CASSSDRPDTQYF
V gene: TRBV12-3/TRBV12-4
D gene: NA
clone size: NA
J gene: TRBJ2-3

CDR3 DNA: TGCGCCAGCTACGAGACTACCTTTCCTCCTTCTCGAGATACGCAGTATTTT
CDR3 protein: CASYETTFPPSRDTQYF
V gene: TRBV10-1
D gene: NA
clone size: once
J gene: TRBJ2-3

CDR3 DNA: TGTGCCAGCAGCGCGACAGGACAGGGGCTCGATGGCTACACCTTC
CDR3 protein: CASSATGQGLDGYTF
V gene: TRBV9
D gene: TRBD1
clone size: once
J gene: TRBJ1-2

CDR3 DNA: TGTGCCAGCAGTTTAGTCAGGGGAAACTGGGATGAGCAGTTCTTC
CDR3 protein: CASSLVRGNWDEQFF
V gene: TRBV27
D gene: NA
clone size: NA
J gene: TRBJ2-1

CDR3 DNA: TGCGCCAGTACCTATTCTAGCGGGGGCTACGAGCAGTACTTC
CDR3 protein: CASTYSSGGYEQYF
V gene: TRBV5-1
D gene: TRBD2
clone size: NA
J gene: TRBJ2-7

CDR3 DNA: TGTGCCAGCTCCCTATGGCAGGTGGGCTCTGGAAACACCATATATTTT
CDR3 protein: CASSLWQVGSGNTIYF
V gene: TRBV18
D gene: NA
clone size: NA
J gene: TRBJ1-3

CDR3 DNA: TGTGCCAGCAGCTTCCAGCGGAACAATGAGCAGTTCTTC
CDR3 protein: CASSFQRNNEQFF
V gene: TRBV11-3
D gene: NA
clone size: NA
J gene: TRBJ2-1

CDR3 DNA: TGTGCCAGCTCCCCATTACAGGGTGAAGCTTTCTTT
CDR3 protein: CASSPLQGEAFF
V gene: TRBV18
D gene: NA
clone size: few
J gene: TRBJ1-1

CDR3 DNA: TGTGCCAGCAGCCCCGGGACACAGCCCCAGCATTTT
CDR3 protein: CASSPGTQPQHF
V gene: TRBV6-2/TRBV6-3
D gene: NA
clone size: NA
J gene: TRBJ1-5

CDR3 DNA: TGTGCCAGCAGCCGAGGACAGACTCTAGCCAAAAACATTCAGTACTTC
CDR3 protein: CASSRGQTLAKNIQYF
V gene: TRBV6-6
D gene: NA
clone size: NA
J gene: TRBJ2-4

CDR3 DNA: TGTGCCATCACCGGGACAGGGGGCACTGAAGCTTTCTTT
CDR3 protein: CAITGTGGTEAFF
V gene: TRBV10-3
D gene: TRBD1
clone size: once
J gene: TRBJ1-1

CDR3 DNA: TGTGCCAGCAGCCCCCCTTCGGACAGGGGACATGGCTACACCTTC
CDR3 protein: CASSPPSDRGHGYTF
V gene: TRBV11-3
D gene: TRBD1
clone size: once
J gene: TRBJ1-2

CDR3 DNA: TGTGCCAGCAGCTTAGTACACCTAGCTCGCACCGGGGAGCTGTTTTTT
CDR3 protein: CASSLVHLARTGELFF
V gene: TRBV7-2
D gene: NA
clone size: NA
J gene: TRBJ2-2

CDR3 DNA: TGTGCCAGCAGACAAACAGGGGGCGACTATGGCTACACCTTC
CDR3 protein: CASRQTGGDYGYTF
V gene: TRBV28
D gene: TRBD1
clone size: NA
J gene: TRBJ1-2

CDR3 DNA: TGTGCCACCAGCACCCGGCACCCCACCCTGACAGGGGGTATAGGGGGCTACACCTTC
CDR3 protein: CATSTRHPTLTGGIGGYTF
V gene: TRBV15
D gene: TRBD1
clone size: NA
J gene: TRBJ1-2

CDR3 DNA: TGTGCCAGCAGCTTGGAAGTCAGGGGTACGGGCTACACCTTC
CDR3 protein: CASSLEVRGTGYTF
V gene: TRBV5-6
D gene: NA
clone size: NA
J gene: TRBJ1-2

CDR3 DNA: TGTGCCAGCAGGACAGGGGGAAACACCGGGGAGCTGTTTTTT
CDR3 protein: CASRTGGNTGELFF
V gene: TRBV5-8
D gene: TRBD1
clone size: NA
J gene: TRBJ2-2

CDR3 DNA: TGTGCCAGCAGTTTCGGGTCAATCGAAAAACTGTTTTTT
CDR3 protein: CASSFGSIEKLFF
V gene: TRBV28
D gene: NA
clone size: NA
J gene: TRBJ1-4

CDR3 DNA: TGTGCCAGCAGTTACTCTCGGACAGGGTATTATGGCTACACCTTC
CDR3 protein: CASSYSRTGYYGYTF
V gene: TRBV6-5
D gene: TRBD1
clone size: NA
J gene: TRBJ1-2

CDR3 DNA: TGTGCCAGCAGCCAAGGGGGAGACACTGAAGCTTTCTTT
CDR3 protein: CASSQGGDTEAFF
V gene: TRBV3-1/TRBV3-2
D gene: NA
clone size: once
J gene: TRBJ1-1

CDR3 DNA: TGTGCCATCAGTGCCAACCAGCTGGGGACAGGGACCGAAAAACTGTTTTTT
CDR3 protein: CAISANQLGTGTEKLFF
V gene: TRBV10-3
D gene: TRBD1
clone size: NA
J gene: TRBJ1-4

CDR3 DNA: TGTGCCAGCAGTTTTAGGGAGGGAAACACCATATATTTT
CDR3 protein: CASSFREGNTIYF
V gene: TRBV27
D gene: NA
clone size: NA
J gene: TRBJ1-3

CDR3 DNA: TGTGCCAGCAGCTTTACATCCGGGAGAAAAGCTTTCTTT
CDR3 protein: CASSFTSGRKAFF
V gene: TRBV7-2
D gene: NA
clone size: once
J gene: TRBJ1-1

CDR3 DNA: TGTGCCAGCAGCTTAGGCTATAATGAAAAACTGTTTTTT
CDR3 protein: CASSLGYNEKLFF
V gene: TRBV7-9
D gene: NA
clone size: NA
J gene: TRBJ1-4

CDR3 DNA: TGTGCCAGTAAAACAGGGTTATCCACCATATATTTT
CDR3 protein: CASKTGLSTIYF
V gene: TRBV6-5
D gene: NA
clone size: few
J gene: TRBJ1-3

CDR3 DNA: TGTGCCAGCACTTATTTTCAGCTCCCTGAGGCAGATACGCAGTATTTT
CDR3 protein: CASTYFQLPEADTQYF
V gene: TRBV6-2/TRBV6-3
D gene: NA
clone size: NA
J gene: TRBJ2-3

CDR3 DNA: TGTGCCACCAGCCTGACCACGGGGTTTACACCCCTCCACTTT
CDR3 protein: CATSLTTGFTPLHF
V gene: TRBV14
D gene: NA
clone size: NA
J gene: TRBJ1-6

CDR3 DNA: TGTGCCAGCAGCCTACGGACTGGTCCCGGGACTAGCCCCTACAATGAGCAGTTCTTC
CDR3 protein: CASSLRTGPGTSPYNEQFF
V gene: TRBV7-8
D gene: TRBD2
clone size: NA
J gene: TRBJ2-1

CDR3 DNA: TGTGCCAGCAGCCAAGCGAGAACGATTAATGAAAAACTGTTTTTT
CDR3 protein: CASSQARTINEKLFF
V gene: TRBV3-1/TRBV3-2
D gene: NA
clone size: once
J gene: TRBJ1-4

CDR3 DNA: TGTGCCAGCAGTGAAGGGGTAGCGGGGGGTCTGAACACAGATACGCAGTATTTT
CDR3 protein: CASSEGVAGGLNTDTQYF
V gene: TRBV25-1
D gene: TRBD2
clone size: many
J gene: TRBJ2-3

CDR3 DNA: TGTGCCAGCAGTGACACTAGCGGGAAGACCTCCTACAATGAGCAGTTCTTC
CDR3 protein: CASSDTSGKTSYNEQFF
V gene: TRBV6-1
D gene: TRBD2
clone size: NA
J gene: TRBJ2-1

CDR3 DNA: TGTGCCAGCAGGGCGGTAGGGGGTTGGGGCTACACCTTC
CDR3 protein: CASRAVGGWGYTF
V gene: TRBV28
D gene: NA
clone size: NA
J gene: TRBJ1-2

CDR3 DNA: TGTGCCTGGGCCTGGGGACAGGGCAATGAAAAACTGTTTTTT
CDR3 protein: CAWAWGQGNEKLFF
V gene: TRBV30
D gene: TRBD1
clone size: NA
J gene: TRBJ1-4

CDR3 DNA: TGTGCCAGCCTACGGGTTACGAACACTGAAGCTTTCTTT
CDR3 protein: CASLRVTNTEAFF
V gene: TRBV27
D gene: NA
clone size: NA
J gene: TRBJ1-1

CDR3 DNA: TGTGCCAGCAGTTTAATCGGGCAGGGGTTCGGCTACACCTTC
CDR3 protein: CASSLIGQGFGYTF
V gene: TRBV28
D gene: NA
clone size: NA
J gene: TRBJ1-2

CDR3 DNA: TGTGCCAGCAGTGCACGCAGGGGGCACACTGAAGCTTTCTTT
CDR3 protein: CASSARRGHTEAFF
V gene: TRBV2
D gene: TRBD1
clone size: NA
J gene: TRBJ1-1

CDR3 DNA: TGTGCCAGCAGTTTAACAGGTTCCTATGGCTACACCTTC
CDR3 protein: CASSLTGSYGYTF
V gene: TRBV12-3/TRBV12-4
D gene: NA
clone size: once
J gene: TRBJ1-2

CDR3 DNA: TGTGCCACCAGCAGAACAGCTAACTATGGCTACACCTTC
CDR3 protein: CATSRTANYGYTF
V gene: TRBV15
D gene: NA
clone size: NA
J gene: TRBJ1-2

CDR3 DNA: TGCGCCAGCAGCTTGGCACTGGGACAGGGAAATTCACCCCTCCACTTT
CDR3 protein: CASSLALGQGNSPLHF
V gene: TRBV5-1
D gene: TRBD1
clone size: few
J gene: TRBJ1-6

CDR3 DNA: TGCGCCAGCAGCTTGGCTCCAGGGGGAGAGACCCAGTACTTC
CDR3 protein: CASSLAPGGETQYF
V gene: TRBV5-1
D gene: TRBD1
clone size: NA
J gene: TRBJ2-5

CDR3 DNA: TGTGCCAGCAGCTTGGCTTTCGGGTTATCCTACAATGAGCAGTTCTTC
CDR3 protein: CASSLAFGLSYNEQFF
V gene: TRBV5-5
D gene: NA
clone size: NA
J gene: TRBJ2-1

CDR3 DNA: TGTGCCAGCAGTGTACTAGCGGGAAGGAGCAATGAGCAGTTCTTC
CDR3 protein: CASSVLAGRSNEQFF
V gene: TRBV6-4
D gene: TRBD2
clone size: few
J gene: TRBJ2-1

CDR3 DNA: TGTGCCAGCAGTCCGAGTGCAGATACGCAGTATTTT
CDR3 protein: CASSPSADTQYF
V gene: TRBV6-2/TRBV6-3
D gene: NA
clone size: NA
J gene: TRBJ2-3

CDR3 DNA: TGTGCCAGCACCCTATCCGGACAGGGTGCCTACGAGCAGTACTTC
CDR3 protein: CASTLSGQGAYEQYF
V gene: TRBV19
D gene: TRBD1
clone size: NA
J gene: TRBJ2-7

CDR3 DNA: TGTGCCAGTTCGGACAGGGACCACGAGCAGTACTTC
CDR3 protein: CASSDRDHEQYF
V gene: TRBV25-1
D gene: TRBD1
clone size: NA
J gene: TRBJ2-7

CDR3 DNA: TGTGCCAGCAGTGATACTGGGGCCAACGTCCTGACTTTC
CDR3 protein: CASSDTGANVLTF
V gene: TRBV25-1
D gene: NA
clone size: NA
J gene: TRBJ2-6

CDR3 DNA: TGTGCCATCACCAGACAGGGGGACACTGAAGCTTTCTTT
CDR3 protein: CAITRQGDTEAFF
V gene: TRBV10-3
D gene: TRBD1
clone size: once
J gene: TRBJ1-1

CDR3 DNA: TGTGCCAGCAGTCCGACCGAGACTAGCTACGAGCAGTACTTC
CDR3 protein: CASSPTETSYEQYF
V gene: TRBV25-1
D gene: NA
clone size: NA
J gene: TRBJ2-7

CDR3 DNA: TGTGCCATCAGTGAGTCGAGGGCAACCGAAGCTTTCTTT
CDR3 protein: CAISESRATEAFF
V gene: TRBV10-3
D gene: NA
clone size: NA
J gene: TRBJ1-1

CDR3 DNA: TGTGCCAGCAGCTTAGTTTGGGCAGGGTTCGGGACTAATGAAAAACTGTTTTTT
CDR3 protein: CASSLVWAGFGTNEKLFF
V gene: TRBV7-8
D gene: NA
clone size: NA
J gene: TRBJ1-4